This T cell receptor beta chain came from a study of cytomegalovirus exposure and HLA in healthy donors. Study in general: From HLA-typed donors, an early data release held tens of millions of unique TCRs.

Researchers ran the PCR with 60 Vbeta and 13 Jbeta primers. Libraries were prepared by immunoSEQ multiplex PCR; TCRdb keeps only in-frame clonotypes and omits some of them. Its listing shows about 41,000 clones. Germline V lookup: CDR1 SQVTM, CDR2 ANQGSEA. V lost 5 bases and J lost 0, with 14 bases in between. The CDR3 loop spans 15 amino acids. Specimen: PBMCs. The chain carries TRBV29-1 and TRBJ1-3; TRBD1 might be the D (5 bases). The clonotype originates from a man under 40 in good health and CMV-seronegative. The chain's CDR3 is CSVRGTKSSGNTIYF. CDR3 DNA: TGCAGCGTTCGCGGGACGAAGAGCTCTGGAAACACCATATATTTT.